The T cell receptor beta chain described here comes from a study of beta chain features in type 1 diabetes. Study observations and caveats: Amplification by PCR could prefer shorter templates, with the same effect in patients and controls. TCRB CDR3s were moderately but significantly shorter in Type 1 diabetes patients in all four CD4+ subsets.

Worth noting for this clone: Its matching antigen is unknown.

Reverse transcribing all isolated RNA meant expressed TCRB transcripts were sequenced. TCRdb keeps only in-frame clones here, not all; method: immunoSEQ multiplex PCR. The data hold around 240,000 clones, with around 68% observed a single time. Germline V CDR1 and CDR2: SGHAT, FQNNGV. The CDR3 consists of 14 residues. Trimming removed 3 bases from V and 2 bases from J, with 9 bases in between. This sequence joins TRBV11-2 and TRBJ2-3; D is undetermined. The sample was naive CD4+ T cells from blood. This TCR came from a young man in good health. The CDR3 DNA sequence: TGTGCCAGCAGCTTGAGGCAGGACACAGATACGCAGTATTTT. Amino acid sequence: CASSLRQDTDTQYF.